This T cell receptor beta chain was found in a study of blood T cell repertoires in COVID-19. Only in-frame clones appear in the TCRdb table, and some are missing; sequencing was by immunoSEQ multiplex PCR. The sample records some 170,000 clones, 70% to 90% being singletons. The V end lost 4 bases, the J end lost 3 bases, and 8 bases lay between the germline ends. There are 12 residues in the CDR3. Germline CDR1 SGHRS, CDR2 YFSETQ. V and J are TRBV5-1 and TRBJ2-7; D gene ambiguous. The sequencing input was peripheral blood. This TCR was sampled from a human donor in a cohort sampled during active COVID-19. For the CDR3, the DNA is TGCGCCAGCAGCACTTCCCTCTACGAGCAGTACTTC. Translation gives CASSTSLYEQYF.